Listed here are 32 T cell receptor beta chains from one sample, sequenced in a study of T-cell memory formation after mild COVID-19 (TCRdb year 2021). The library was built by means of 5' RACE. The sequencer was an Illumina NovaSeq 6000. Using fastp at Q25 and MiXCR, TCRdb reprocessed the public reads and kept productive beta chains. Rows matching on CDR3 protein sequence are summarized as one entry with the most common DNA and genes. For this sample the table gives 250,000 to 350,000 distinct CDR3 sequences, of which 13% to 15% were detected only once. Clones ranked in the top ten supply roughly a fifth of the sample. Source material: PBMCs or a T cell subset sorted from them (not recorded which). The receptors shown here come from a man aged 18 to 29 who had mild COVID-19 (a few samples of this study predate the infection). The sample titles of this study are shuffled in the database, so cell type and time point are left out; the donor was told from shared clones.

This chain uses TRBV28 with TRBJ1-2; D is uncertain. This CDR3 has 11 residues. The V gene lost 3 bases and the J gene lost 7 bases, with 6 bases spanning the gap. Germline CDR1 is MDHEN and CDR2 is SYDVKM. The CDR3 sequence is CASSFAGGYTF. CDR3 in DNA: TGTGCCAGCAGTTTCGCCGGTGGCTACACCTTC.

This clonotype was seen only a few times. This chain joins TRBV7-2 and TRBJ2-1; the D call may be TRBD1 or TRBD2 (5 bases each). The CDR3 runs 15 residues. In germline, CDR1 is SGHTA, CDR2 FQGNSA. Trimming removed 4 bases from V and 1 base from J, with 11 bases in between. The CDR3 is CASSWTSGSYNEQFF. In nucleotides, the CDR3 is TGTGCCAGCAGCTGGACATCGGGGTCCTACAATGAGCAGTTCTTC.

This clonotype was seen a handful of times. V and J are TRBV20-1 and TRBJ2-6; perhaps TRBD2 as D (5 bases). Trimming took off 1 base at V and 2 bases at J, with 6 bases between the two ends. Germline CDR1 reads DFQATT; CDR2 reads SNEGSKA (reference sequence). There are 14 residues in the CDR3. The CDR3 region is CSARVEAGANVLTF. The DNA of the CDR3 is TGCAGTGCTAGAGTGGAGGCTGGGGCCAACGTCCTGACTTTC.

In its sample, this clonotype was seen many times. The CDR3 is CSARPGAVAGELFF. In nucleotides, the CDR3 is TGCAGTGCTAGACCGGGGGCCGTTGCCGGGGAGCTGTTTTTT. The genes are TRBV20-1 and TRBJ2-2; either TRBD1 or TRBD2 may supply D (6 bases each). V was trimmed by 2 bases and J by 6 bases, leaving 13 bases between them. The CDR3 has 14 residues. Germline CDR1 and CDR2: DFQATT and SNEGSKA (reference sequence).

This clonotype was picked up many times. This chain links TRBV10-3 with TRBJ1-1, with D maybe TRBD1 (5 bases). CDR1 and CDR2 from the germline V gene are ENHRY and SYGVKD. Trimming left V 7 bases short and J 1 base short, with 22 bases between. This CDR3 has 17 amino acids. The CDR3 bases are TGTGCCATCACCCTGGGACGGACGATCTCCTCGAACACTGAAGCTTTCTTT. It yields the protein CAITLGRTISSNTEAFF.

The chain carries TRBV4-3 and TRBJ1-3; weak D call: TRBD1 (6 bases). This CDR3 contains 16 residues. Trimming took 4 bases from V and 3 from J, leaving 16 bases between them. Germline values: CDR1 LGHNA, CDR2 YSLEER. CDR3 amino acids: CASSRTNRAIGNTIYF. The CDR3 DNA sequence: TGCGCCAGCAGCCGAACTAACAGGGCTATTGGAAACACCATATATTTT.

The chain has TRBV6-6 and TRBJ2-1; possibly TRBD2 for D (7 bases). CDR1 MNHNY and CDR2 SVGAGI come from the germline V gene (reference sequence). This CDR3 has 17 amino acids. Trimming shortened V by 2 bases and J by 4 bases, and 18 bases separated the two germline ends. CDR3 nucleotide sequence: TGTGCCAGCAGTTACATAGCAGGACTAGGGGGGTACAATGAGCAGTTCTTC. Encoded protein: CASSYIAGLGGYNEQFF.

The chain is built from TRBV7-3 and TRBJ2-7, with a possible D match to TRBD1 (6 bases). Trimming stripped 2 bases from V and 0 bases from J, with 11 bases between. The germline CDR1 and CDR2 sequences are SGHTA and FQGTGA. There are 15 residues in the CDR3. Here the CDR3 reads CASSLQGFPSYEQYV. The CDR3 bases are TGTGCCAGCAGCTTACAGGGGTTTCCCTCCTACGAGCAGTACGTC.

This clonotype was detected a few times. The chain has TRBV21-1 and TRBJ2-3; TRBD2 is the table's D call and was not checked against the DNA. TRBV21-1 is given as a pseudogene. The length of the CDR3 is 17 residues. CDR3 nucleotides: TGTGCCAGCAGCAAAAAGGAGGGACTAGCGGAATCGGGTACGCAGTATTTT. This sequence encodes CASSKKEGLAESGTQYF.

This clonotype was seen many times. This sequence joins TRBV19 and TRBJ1-3; D gene ambiguous. V was pared by 3 bases and J by 0 bases, with 6 bases between. Germline V gives CDR1 LNHDA, CDR2 SQIVND (reference sequence). CDR3 size: 14 residues. In DNA, the CDR3 is TGTGCCAGTAGTATCGGGAACTCTGGAAACACCATATATTTT. Translating it yields CASSIGNSGNTIYF.

The chain is built from TRBV20-1 and TRBJ2-7; 9 positions match TRBD1. Germline CDR1 and CDR2: DFQATT and SNEGSKA (reference sequence). This CDR3 comprises 13 residues. V lost 5 bases and J lost 6; bases outside the gene matches: 8. The CDR3: CSASRDRAREQYV. The CDR3 coding sequence is TGCAGTGCTTCCCGGGACAGGGCGCGCGAGCAGTACGTC.

The chain is built from TRBV29-1 and TRBJ1-2; D perhaps matches TRBD1 (6 bases). V lost 6 bases to trimming and J lost 4 bases, with 15 bases between them. This CDR3 region has 13 residues. Germline V gene data show CDR1 as SQVTM and CDR2 as ANQGSEA. The CDR3 DNA reads TGCAGCGTGGGGGGGGCAGATCTCTATGGCTACACCTTC. Translation gives CSVGGADLYGYTF.

This clonotype was observed a handful of times. The rearrangement uses TRBV10-3 and TRBJ2-1; TRBD2 matches at 9 bases. J gave up 10 bases and V 0 bases, and 7 bases lay outside the gene matches. The CDR3 has 15 residues. Germline V gene lookup returns CDR1 ENHRY and CDR2 SYGVKD. CDR3 nucleotides: TGTGCCATCAGTGAGTCGAAGCTAGCGGGGCAAGAGCAGTTCTTC. This gives the protein CAISESKLAGQEQFF.

This clonotype was counted a few times. The chain joins TRBV6-5 to TRBJ2-7; D unclear. The germline V gene has CDR1 MNHEY and CDR2 SVGAGI. The CDR3 extends over 14 amino acids. The V and J ends lost 5 bases and 6 bases respectively, with 17 bases between them. The CDR3 DNA reads as TGTGCCAGCAGTGCCACCGGGCCTCGAGGCGAGCAGTACGTC. It is translated as CASSATGPRGEQYV.

This chain uses TRBV6-6 with TRBJ1-3, with TRBD1 identical over 7 bases. The CDR3 runs 16 residues. Germline values: CDR1 MNHNY, CDR2 SVGAGI (reference sequence). J was trimmed by 2 bases and V by 4 bases; bases with no gene match: 8. CDR3 amino acids: CASSFLQGRPGNTIYF. CDR3 nucleotides: TGTGCCAGCAGTTTCTTACAGGGGCGGCCTGGAAACACCATATATTTT.

The chain couples TRBV6-4 to TRBJ2-1, with D perhaps assigned TRBD1 or TRBD2 (5 bases each). Germline assignment: CDR1 MRHNA and CDR2 SNTAGT. Deletions cut 4 bases from V and 2 bases from J, with 6 bases between. The CDR3 loop spans 13 amino acids. The CDR3 loop is CASSVGAYNEQFF. The CDR3 nucleotides read TGTGCCAGCAGTGTGGGGGCCTACAATGAGCAGTTCTTC.

V is TRBV5-5 and J is TRBJ2-7, with D hard to call. Germline-derived CDR1 and CDR2 are SGHKS and YYEKEE (reference sequence). The CDR3 spans 16 residues. The V and J ends lost 0 bases and 1 base respectively, with 14 bases between them. In DNA form, the CDR3 reads TGTGCCAGCAGCTTGGGCTCGGGCGTACGTTCCTACGAGCAGTACTTC. Amino acid sequence: CASSLGSGVRSYEQYF.

The table lists this clonotype with a few counts. The rearrangement uses TRBV20-1 and TRBJ1-1; possible D gene TRBD1, 5 bases. Trimming left V 3 bases short and J 0 bases short, with 11 bases between. The CDR3 consists of 14 residues. Germline CDR1 reads DFQATT; CDR2 reads SNEGSKA (reference sequence). This chain's CDR3 is CSASFVGLNTEAFF. The DNA of the CDR3 is TGCAGTGCTAGTTTCGTGGGGCTGAACACTGAAGCTTTCTTT.

This clonotype came up a few times. The rearrangement uses TRBV12-5 and TRBJ2-3; no clear D gene. Germline CDR1 LGHNT, CDR2 FRNRAP. The CDR3 spans 11 residues. The germline V and J ends were trimmed by 3 bases and 4 bases, with 2 bases remaining between them. This CDR3 is CASGFADTQYF. As DNA, the CDR3 is TGTGCTAGTGGTTTCGCAGATACGCAGTATTTT. Supplemented by reference TRBV12-5 and TRBJ2-3, the full variable domain reads DARVTQTPRHKVTEMGQEVTMRCQPILGHNTVFWYRQTMMQGLELLAYFRNRAPLDDSGMPKDRFSAEMPDATLATLKIQPSEPRDSAVYFCASGFADTQYFGPGTRLTVL.

The chain couples TRBV7-8 to TRBJ1-3; 7 nucleotides agree with TRBD1. The CDR3 is made up of 15 amino acids. From germline, CDR1 is SGHVS and CDR2 FQNEAQ. For the CDR3, the DNA is TGTGCGTCCTCCCGGGGAGGGGGCGAGGTGAACACCATATATTTT. Protein product: CASSRGGGEVNTIYF.

This clonotype was counted ten times or more. V and J are TRBV7-9 and TRBJ1-4, with 7 bases fitting TRBD1. Germline V lookup: CDR1 SEHNR, CDR2 FQNEAQ (reference sequence). V shed 5 bases, J shed 5 bases, and the junction held 14 bases outside the gene matches. This CDR3 is 17 amino acids long. The CDR3 DNA reads TGTGCCAGCAGCCGGACAGGAAGGTCCGCCTTAAATGAAAAACTGTTTTTT. Translation gives CASSRTGRSALNEKLFF.

This clonotype showed up just a few times. The chain carries TRBV9 and TRBJ2-7; D might be TRBD1 or TRBD2, each matching 5 bases. The V gene's germline CDR1 is SGDLS and CDR2 YYNGEE. There are 16 residues in the CDR3. The V gene lost 0 bases and the J gene lost 3 bases, with 16 bases spanning the gap. CDR3 loop: CASSVGELKRGYEQYF. CDR3 DNA: TGTGCCAGCAGCGTAGGGGAGCTAAAAAGGGGCTACGAGCAGTACTTC.

This clonotype has more than one count but fewer than ten. The germline gene is not matched at one end of the junction; a read error may be the cause. The chain carries TRBV5-1 and TRBJ2-3; D unresolved. The germline CDR1 and CDR2 sequences are SGHRS and YFSETQ. The CDR3 sequence is 14 residues long. CDR3 residues: CDSSPNQGTDTQYF. CDR3 nucleotides: TGCGACAGCAGCCCTAACCAAGGCACAGATACGCAGTATTTT.

V gene TRBV7-6 combines with J gene TRBJ2-5; TRBD1 agrees at 9 bases. The V and J ends lost 1 base and 0 bases, in that order; junction bases with no gene match: 12. Germline assignment: CDR1 SGHVS and CDR2 FNYEAQ. The CDR3 is 19 amino acids. This chain's CDR3 is CASSLGAGTGSLYQETQYF. The CDR3 DNA reads TGTGCCAGCAGCTTAGGCGCCGGGACAGGGTCCCTATACCAAGAGACCCAGTACTTC.

This chain joins TRBV12-3 or TRBV12-4 and TRBJ1-2, with D uncertain. Trimming took 0 bases from V and 6 from J, leaving 14 bases between them. The CDR3 runs 15 residues. The CDR3 region has the DNA TGTGCCAGCAGTTTAGCAGTGGGGTCTGGGGATGGCTACACCTTC. Its translation is CASSLAVGSGDGYTF.

This sequence joins TRBV5-4 and TRBJ2-7; 8 nucleotides line up with TRBD1. This CDR3 is built from 15 residues. CDR1 and CDR2 (germline): SGHNT, YYREEE (reference sequence). J was trimmed by 7 bases and V by 0 bases; bases with no gene match: 9. The CDR3 DNA is TGTGCCAGCAGCTTGGTGACAGGGGACGGGCGGGAGCAGTACTTC. Translation: CASSLVTGDGREQYF. The entire variable domain, with the rest obtained from reference TRBV5-4 and TRBJ2-7, is as follows: ETGVTQSPTHLIKTRGQQVTLRCSSQSGHNTVSWYQQALGQGPQFIFQYYREEENGRGNFPPRFSGLQFPNYSSELNVNALELDDSALYLCASSLVTGDGREQYFGPGTRLTVT.

This clonotype was picked up a small number of times. V gene TRBV4-3 combines with J gene TRBJ2-6, with 8 bases identical to TRBD1. With V trimmed by 5 bases and J by 2 bases, 8 bases remained unmatched. The CDR3 contains 17 residues. Per germline, CDR1 LGHNA and CDR2 YSLEER. CDR3 in amino acids: CASSKRQGPAGANVLTF. The CDR3 region has the DNA TGCGCCAGCAGCAAGAGACAGGGGCCGGCTGGGGCCAACGTCCTGACTTTC.

The chain recombines TRBV4-1 with TRBJ1-2; no clear D gene. Looked up from germline, CDR1 is MGHRA and CDR2 is YSYEKL. This CDR3 has 16 amino acids. V lost 4 bases to trimming and J lost 2 bases, with 17 bases between them. The CDR3: CASSPQGGDYNYGYTF. For the CDR3, the DNA is TGCGCCAGCAGCCCGCAAGGTGGCGATTACAACTATGGCTACACCTTC.

This clonotype has more than one count but fewer than ten. The rearrangement links TRBV9 to TRBJ2-1; 8 bases fit TRBD1. Germline assignment: CDR1 SGDLS and CDR2 YYNGEE. The J segment lost 10 bases and the V segment lost 4 bases, leaving 16 bases of the junction unmatched. CDR3 length: 16 amino acids. The CDR3 DNA follows: TGTGCCAGCAGCTTCTCCGGGACAGGAGGTTTTGGAGAGCAGTTCTTC. This encodes CASSFSGTGGFGEQFF.

The chain carries TRBV10-3 and TRBJ2-1, with 9 bases lining up with TRBD1. CDR3 length equals 15 residues. Germline-derived CDR1 and CDR2 are ENHRY and SYGVKD. After removal of 4 bases from V and 1 base from J, the junction contained 2 bases not matched to a gene. CDR3 DNA sequence: TGTGCCATCAGTGGGACAGGGGATTCCTACAATGAGCAGTTCTTC. Protein: CAISGTGDSYNEQFF.

The chain links TRBV5-1 to TRBJ2-5; 12 bases are a match to TRBD2. Trimming at V came to 2 bases and at J to 2 bases, leaving 1 base not matched to a gene. Germline-derived CDR1 and CDR2 are SGHRS and YFSETQ. CDR3 length: 15 amino acids. In nucleotides, the CDR3 is TGCGCCAGCAGCTTCCTAGCGGGGGGGCAAGAGACCCAGTACTTC. This encodes CASSFLAGGQETQYF.

This clonotype was detected only a few times. The V call is TRBV4-1, the J call TRBJ2-3; 8 nucleotides align to TRBD1. Germline V gene lookup returns CDR1 MGHRA and CDR2 YSYEKL. The CDR3 loop spans 15 amino acids. The V segment lost 4 bases and the J segment 4 bases; nucleotides outside the gene matches: 7. The CDR3, as DNA: TGCGCCAGCAGCCTTCGACAGGGACAGGCAGATACGCAGTATTTT. Translating gives CASSLRQGQADTQYF.